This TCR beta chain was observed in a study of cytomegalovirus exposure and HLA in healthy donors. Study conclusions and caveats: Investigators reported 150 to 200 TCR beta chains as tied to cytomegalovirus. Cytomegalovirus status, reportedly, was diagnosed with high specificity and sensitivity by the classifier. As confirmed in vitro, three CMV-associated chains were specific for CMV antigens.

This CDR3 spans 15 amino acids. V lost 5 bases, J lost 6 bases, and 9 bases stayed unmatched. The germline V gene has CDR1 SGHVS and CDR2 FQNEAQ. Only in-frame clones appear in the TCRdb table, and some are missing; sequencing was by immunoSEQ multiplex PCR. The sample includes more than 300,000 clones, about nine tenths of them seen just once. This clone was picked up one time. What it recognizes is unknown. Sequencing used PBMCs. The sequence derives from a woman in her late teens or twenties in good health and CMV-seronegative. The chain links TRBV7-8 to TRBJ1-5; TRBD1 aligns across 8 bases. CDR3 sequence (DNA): TGTGCCAGCAGCATACAGGACAGGGCAGGTCAGCCCCAGCATTTT. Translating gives CASSIQDRAGQPQHF.